The 14 T cell receptor beta chains below all came from one sample that was sequenced in a study of chemoradiotherapy in HPV16-positive cancers. The method was immunoSEQ multiplex PCR; TCRdb's version includes in-frame clones alone and lacks a portion of them. Of 10,000 or so clones detected, approximately 83% appear once; the ten largest clones hold roughly 2.6%. The sequenced sample was blood, obtained from a patient who underwent chemoradiotherapy. The receptors originated from a human donor with HPV-associated anogenital cancer.

The gene calls are TRBV7-9 and TRBJ2-5; no clear D gene. Germline loops: CDR1 SEHNR, CDR2 FQNEAQ (reference sequence). The CDR3 is 12 residues long. Trimming removed 0 bases from V and 9 bases from J, with 8 bases in between. CDR3 DNA: TGTGCCAGCAGCTTAGCGCCGGAGTCCCAGTACTTC. Residues: CASSLAPESQYF.

The count of this clone is one. The rearrangement uses TRBV7-9 and TRBJ2-3; D assignment may be TRBD1 or TRBD2 (5 bases each). From germline, CDR1 is SEHNR and CDR2 FQNEAQ (reference sequence). The CDR3 is 15 amino acids. Trimming removed 6 bases from V and 2 bases from J, with 15 bases in between. Here the CDR3 reads CASSLQGPHTDTQYF. As DNA, the CDR3 is TGTGCCAGCAGTCTGCAGGGACCTCACACAGATACGCAGTATTTT.

V and J are TRBV27 and TRBJ2-3, with D hard to call. The CDR3 spans 14 residues. Trimming cost V 3 bases and J 8 bases, with 15 bases left between them. The V gene's germline CDR1 is MNHEY and CDR2 SMNVEV (reference sequence). The CDR3 DNA is TGTGCCAGCAGTTTGAGCTTTACGGTTGGTACGCAGTATTTT. This gives the protein CASSLSFTVGTQYF.

The chain links TRBV4-2 to TRBJ2-5, with D uncertain. Per germline, CDR1 LGHNA and CDR2 YNFKEQ. The CDR3 sequence is 15 residues long. The V and J ends lost 2 bases and 2 bases respectively, with 12 bases between them. CDR3 amino acids: CASSQKHGTQETQYF. The CDR3 coding sequence is TGTGCCAGCAGCCAAAAGCATGGAACTCAAGAGACCCAGTACTTC.

The rearrangement links TRBV19 to TRBJ1-4; D remains unclear. Per the germline V gene, CDR1 is LNHDA and CDR2 is SQIVND (reference sequence). The CDR3 runs to 14 residues. The ends were cut back, 7 bases at V and 0 bases at J, with 9 bases in the middle. The CDR3 DNA reads TGTGCCAGTAAAGGCAGTTCAACTAATGAAAAACTGTTTTTT. It encodes CASKGSSTNEKLFF.

This clone has only one observation. V and J are TRBV5-6 and TRBJ1-2, with 7 bases aligning to TRBD1. V was clipped by 7 bases and J by 1 base; unmatched bases: 10. Per the germline V gene, CDR1 is SGHDT and CDR2 is YYEEEE. This CDR3 has 15 residues. CDR3: CASRRDSLINYGYTF. As DNA, the CDR3 is TGTGCCAGCCGGCGGGACAGCCTCATTAACTATGGCTACACCTTC.

The V gene is TRBV19, the J gene TRBJ1-5; D gene uncertain. The CDR3 length is 17 residues. CDR1 and CDR2 (germline): LNHDA, SQIVND (reference sequence). V was pared by 4 bases and J by 4 bases, with 20 bases between. The CDR3 region has the DNA TGTGCCAGTAGTAAGTTAGACACGTTCCGGGTAAATCAGCCCCAGCATTTT. This encodes CASSKLDTFRVNQPQHF.

This clone showed up just a few times. The CDR3 sequence is CASRGVDYGYTF. In DNA form, the CDR3 reads TGTGCCAGCAGGGGGGTCGACTATGGCTACACCTTC. This chain connects TRBV2 to TRBJ1-2; D perhaps matches TRBD1 (5 bases). This CDR3 region has 12 residues. The germline V and J ends were trimmed by 6 bases and 3 bases, with 8 bases remaining between them. CDR1 is SNHLY, CDR2 FYNNEI, per germline. The full variable domain, completed using reference TRBV2 and TRBJ1-2, is EPEVTQTPSHQVTQMGQEVILRCVPISNHLYFYWYRQILGQKVEFLVSFYNNEISEKSEIFDDQFSVERPDGSNFTLKIRSTKLEDSAMYFCASRGVDYGYTFGSGTRLTVV.

CDR3 amino acids: CASSPRGSTGGNTEAFF. CDR3 in DNA: TGTGCCAGCAGCCCAAGAGGGTCCACAGGGGGTAACACTGAAGCTTTCTTT. The chain links TRBV7-9 to TRBJ1-1, with 8 bases lining up with TRBD1. CDR1 SEHNR and CDR2 FQNEAQ come from the germline V gene (reference sequence). V dropped 5 bases and J dropped 2; count of bases not matched to a gene: 13. The CDR3 runs to 17 residues.

This rearrangement joins TRBV7-8 to TRBJ1-2; D is perhaps TRBD1 (6 bases). In germline, CDR1 is SGHVS, CDR2 FQNEAQ. With 3 bases removed from V and 3 bases from J, the gap between germline ends came to 8 bases. The CDR3 is 13 amino acids. The CDR3 region is CASSFRGDYGYTF. CDR3 in DNA: TGTGCCAGCAGCTTCAGGGGAGACTATGGCTACACCTTC. The full variable domain, its missing parts supplied by reference TRBV7-8 and TRBJ1-2, is GAGVSQSPRYKVAKRGQDVALRCDPISGHVSLFWYQQALGQGPEFLTYFQNEAQLDKSGLPSDRFFAERPEGSVSTLKIQRTQQEDSAVYLCASSFRGDYGYTFGSGTRLTVV.

The chain joins TRBV11-2 to TRBJ2-3; a possible D gene is TRBD1 (6 bases). Germline assignment: CDR1 SGHAT and CDR2 FQNNGV. The CDR3 has 14 amino acids. With 3 bases removed from V and 2 bases from J, the gap between germline ends came to 9 bases. CDR3 DNA: TGTGCCAGCAGCTTGTGGACAGACACAGATACGCAGTATTTT. Translation gives CASSLWTDTDTQYF.

The chain employs TRBV9 and TRBJ2-1, with D tentatively TRBD1 or TRBD2 (5 bases each). The germline CDR1 and CDR2 sequences are SGDLS and YYNGEE. Deletions cut 5 bases from V and 10 bases from J, with 19 bases between. The CDR3 spans 14 residues. The CDR3 sequence is CASSAGTSGREQFF. CDR3 nucleotides: TGTGCCAGCAGTGCCGGGACCTCAGGTCGCGAGCAGTTCTTC.

The chain uses TRBV4-2 and TRBJ2-7; D remains ambiguous. CDR1 and CDR2 from the germline V gene are LGHNA and YNFKEQ. The CDR3 is 15 amino acids. The ends were cut back, 2 bases at V and 4 bases at J, with 15 bases in the middle. The CDR3 DNA reads as TGTGCCAGCAGCCAATCCATTTTTCAAGTATACGAGCAGTACTTC. This sequence encodes CASSQSIFQVYEQYF.

The V and J genes are TRBV5-1 and TRBJ2-1, with D perhaps TRBD1 (6 bases). The ends were cut back, 3 bases at V and 5 bases at J, with 21 bases in the middle. The CDR3 length is 17 residues. Per the germline V gene, CDR1 is SGHRS and CDR2 is YFSETQ. CDR3 region: CASSSYTRTAGDNEQFF. The CDR3 DNA is TGCGCCAGCAGCTCCTACACCCGGACAGCCGGCGACAATGAGCAGTTCTTC.